The subject of this entry is one TCR beta chain. The assay was immunoSEQ multiplex PCR, and TCRdb's table has in-frame clones only and misses some. The sample gives 250,000 to 300,000 clones, almost 95% of which show up once; approximately 0.52% is in the top ten. This sample stems from a study of T cell responses to AZD1222 COVID-19 vaccine. Germline values: CDR1 SGHRS, CDR2 YFSETQ. This CDR3 is built from 13 residues. The V and J ends lost 0 bases and 8 bases respectively, with 11 bases between them. The sequenced sample was peripheral blood, obtained 28 days after the second AZD1222 dose. This clonotype was obtained from an adult who received the AZD1222 COVID-19 vaccine. The chain couples TRBV5-1 to TRBJ1-2, with D unresolved. CDR3 nucleotides: TGCGCCAGCAGCTTGGGGGGAGAAAGGGGCTACACCTTC. Translation: CASSLGGERGYTF.